This T cell receptor (beta chain) comes out of a study of cytomegalovirus exposure and HLA in healthy donors. The study's findings and limits: Researchers catalogued 160 or so TCR beta chains as cytomegalovirus-associated. Common viral pathogens were later found to be apparently linked to several of the most significant clusters.

With 60 Vbeta and 13 Jbeta primers, the PCR was carried out. Clones were read by immunoSEQ multiplex PCR, and TCRdb kept only the in-frame ones, dropping some. Its table records around 120,000 clones. The V end lost 4 bases, the J end lost 3 bases, and 14 bases lay between the germline ends. The length of the CDR3 is 14 residues. Germline lookup yields CDR1 SGHRS and CDR2 YFSETQ. About this clone: What it binds is unknown.

This rearrangement joins TRBV5-1 to TRBJ2-7; D is possibly TRBD2 (6 bases). Sequencing was performed on PBMCs. This TCR derives from a man between 50 and 59 years old in good health and CMV-seronegative. CDR3 residues: CASSLLGTLYEQYF. The CDR3 DNA is TGCGCCAGCAGCCTCTTGGGGACTCTCTACGAGCAGTACTTC.